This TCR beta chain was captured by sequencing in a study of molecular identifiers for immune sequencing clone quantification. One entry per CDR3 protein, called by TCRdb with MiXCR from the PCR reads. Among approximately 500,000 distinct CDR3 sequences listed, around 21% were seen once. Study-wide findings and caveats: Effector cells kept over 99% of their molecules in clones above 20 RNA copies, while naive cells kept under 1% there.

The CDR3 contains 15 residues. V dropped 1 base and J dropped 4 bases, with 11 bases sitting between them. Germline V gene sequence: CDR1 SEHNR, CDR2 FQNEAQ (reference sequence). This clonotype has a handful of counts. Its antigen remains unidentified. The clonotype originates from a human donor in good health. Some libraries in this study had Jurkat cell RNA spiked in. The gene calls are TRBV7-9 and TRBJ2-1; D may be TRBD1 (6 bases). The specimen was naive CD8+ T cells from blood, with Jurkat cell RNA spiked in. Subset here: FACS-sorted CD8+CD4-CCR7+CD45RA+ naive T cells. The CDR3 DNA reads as TGTGCCAGCAGCTTAGAATCGGACAGTTACAATGAGCAGTTCTTC. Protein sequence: CASSLESDSYNEQFF.